This T cell receptor (beta chain) comes out of a study of cytomegalovirus exposure and HLA in healthy donors. Study-wide results and caveats: Associated with cytomegalovirus, according to the listing, were about 160 TCR beta chains. CMV serostatus stood as the only immune exposure information on hand.

There are a few counts of this clone. Antigen specificity is unknown. A multiplex PCR was run with 60 Vbeta primers and 13 Jbeta primers. The repertoire was sequenced with immunoSEQ multiplex PCR; TCRdb's copy has only in-frame clones and lacks some. The data show 80,000 to 100,000 clones, around 67% seen once. The receptor was isolated from a man aged 45-65 years in good health and CMV-seronegative. Sequenced sample: PBMCs.

The CDR3: CASSAGTRVSETQYF. CDR3 sequence (DNA): TGCGCCAGCAGCGCTGGGACTCGTGTCTCGGAGACCCAGTACTTC. The genes are TRBV5-1 and TRBJ2-5; tentatively, D is TRBD2 (6 bases). V was cut by 4 bases and J by 5 bases, with 18 bases left in between. This CDR3 spans 15 amino acids. CDR1 is SGHRS, CDR2 YFSETQ, per germline.